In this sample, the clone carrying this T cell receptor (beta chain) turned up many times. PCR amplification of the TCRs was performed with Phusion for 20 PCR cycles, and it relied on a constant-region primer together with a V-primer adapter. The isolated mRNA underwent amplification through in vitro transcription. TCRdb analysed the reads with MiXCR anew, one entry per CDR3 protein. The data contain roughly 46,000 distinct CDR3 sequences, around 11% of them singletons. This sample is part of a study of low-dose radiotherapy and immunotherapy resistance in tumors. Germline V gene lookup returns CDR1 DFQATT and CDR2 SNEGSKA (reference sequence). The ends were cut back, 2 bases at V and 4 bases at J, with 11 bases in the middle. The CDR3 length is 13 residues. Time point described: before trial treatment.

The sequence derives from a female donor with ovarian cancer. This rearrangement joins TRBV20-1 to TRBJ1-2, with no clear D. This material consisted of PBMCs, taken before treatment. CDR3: CSARSSGPYGYTF. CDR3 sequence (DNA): TGCAGTGCTAGATCCTCCGGGCCCTATGGCTACACCTTC.